The source of this T cell receptor beta chain is a study of CD8+CD57+ T cells in acquired aplastic anemia. The overall study: The average for DNA from sorted CD4+ and CD8+ cells was roughly 3 ug. Study-wide findings and caveats: There were twenty-nine CD8+ CDR3 sequences that occurred in both patients and controls.

Previously, flow cytometry had revealed CD8+CD57+ cell expansion in the patients chosen for sequencing. The length of the CDR3 is 12 residues. Germline values: CDR1 SGHTA, CDR2 FQGTGA. Template material for TCR beta VDJ and CDR3 profiling consisted of genomic DNA. Via MiXCR, TCRdb re-called the reads, giving one row per CDR3 protein. The sample lists some 150,000 distinct CDR3 sequences, 71% occurring once. As concerns this clonotype: Antigen specificity is unknown. The junction does not match germline at one end; this may be a read error.

The specimen was sorted CD4+, CD8+, or CD8+CD57+ T cells (not recorded which) from PBMCs. The chain uses TRBV7-3 and TRBJ2-7; no reliable D call. This receptor was identified in a human donor with aplastic anemia. CDR3 sequence: CASSASSGEQYF. CDR3 DNA: TGCGCCAGCAGCGCCTCCTCTGGCGAGCAGTACTTC.